Listed below are T cell receptor beta chains from one sample, sequenced in a study of blood T cell repertoires in COVID-19. Libraries were prepared by immunoSEQ multiplex PCR; TCRdb keeps only in-frame clonotypes and omits some of them. Among about 210,000 clones, around 90% were seen once, and the ten largest hold 1.5% to 2%. Sequences were obtained from peripheral blood. These receptor sequences come from a man aged 65 to 85 with acute or convalescent COVID-19. The CDR3 runs from the conserved cysteine through the conserved F or W. The D gene is left open where the match is weak. Size is stated for part of the rows, as once, few or many counts, or as a class when the clone is expanded.

abundance | len | d_gene | j_gene | v_gene | CDR3aa | CDR3nt
. | 14 | TRBD1 | TRBJ2-2 | TRBV30 | CAGGTGERGGELFF | TGTGCCGGCGGGACAGGGGAAAGAGGCGGGGAGCTGTTTTTT
. | 13 | . | TRBJ1-4 | TRBV29-1 | CSVGLGTNEKLFF | TGCAGCGTTGGACTAGGGACTAATGAAAAACTGTTTTTT
. | 16 | TRBD1 | TRBJ1-5 | TRBV2 | CASSSEGAGNNQPQHF | TGTGCCAGCAGTTCCGAGGGGGCGGGGAACAATCAGCCCCAGCATTTT
. | 14 | TRBD1 | TRBJ1-2 | TRBV28 | CASSLIGTVYGYTF | TGTGCCAGCAGTTTAATCGGGACAGTTTATGGCTACACCTTC
. | 15 | . | TRBJ2-1 | TRBV3-1/TRBV3-2 | CASSLKGGTYNEQFF | TGTGCCAGCAGCCTCAAGGGAGGTACCTACAATGAGCAGTTCTTC
. | 17 | . | TRBJ2-1 | TRBV5-1 | CASSLVGSGISYNEQFF | TGCGCCAGCAGCTTGGTAGGTAGCGGAATCTCCTACAATGAGCAGTTCTTC
. | 15 | TRBD1 | TRBJ1-3 | TRBV15 | CATSSGQLSGNTIYF | TGTGCCACCAGCTCGGGACAGCTCTCTGGAAACACCATATATTTT
. | 16 | . | TRBJ2-2 | TRBV19 | CASSRPRLTNTGELFF | TGTGCCAGTAGTAGACCGAGACTCACGAACACCGGGGAGCTGTTTTTT
few | 11 | . | TRBJ1-2 | TRBV7-9 | CASSLDGGYTF | TGTGCCAGCAGCTTAGACGGTGGCTACACCTTC
once | 15 | . | TRBJ2-6 | TRBV12-5 | CASGTGNSGANVLTF | TGTGCTAGTGGCACCGGGAATTCTGGGGCCAACGTCCTGACTTTC
. | 16 | . | TRBJ2-6 | TRBV6-5 | CASSLGLSSGANVLTF | TGTGCCAGCAGTTTGGGACTTTCCTCTGGGGCCAACGTCCTGACTTTC
. | 15 | TRBD1 | TRBJ1-6 | TRBV5-1 | CASSDPQGRYSPLHF | TGCGCCAGCAGCGACCCACAGGGGCGTTATTCACCCCTCCACTTT
once | 14 | . | TRBJ2-3 | TRBV7-9 | CASSFSGVVDTQYF | TGTGCCAGCAGCTTCTCAGGGGTGGTAGATACGCAGTATTTT
once | 12 | . | TRBJ2-1 | TRBV7-8 | CASSPDWWEQFF | TGTGCCAGCAGCCCGGACTGGTGGGAGCAGTTCTTC
. | 17 | . | TRBJ2-1 | TRBV6-2/TRBV6-3 | CASSYHSGLGKYNEQFF | TGTGCCAGCAGTTACCATTCGGGACTCGGCAAATACAATGAGCAGTTCTTC
. | 15 | TRBD2 | TRBJ2-3 | TRBV2 | CASSPSGMITDTQYF | TGTGCCAGCAGTCCTAGCGGGATGATCACAGATACGCAGTATTTT
. | 14 | TRBD1 | TRBJ2-2 | TRBV5-1 | CASSIRQGSGELFF | TGCGCCAGCAGCATACGACAGGGCTCCGGGGAGCTGTTTTTT
. | 16 | TRBD1 | TRBJ1-6 | TRBV28 | CASSSRTGTGRSPLHF | TGTGCCAGCAGTTCTCGGACAGGAACTGGGAGATCTCCCCTCCACTTT
. | 14 | TRBD1 | TRBJ2-1 | TRBV7-3 | CASSLHQGAGEQFF | TGTGCCAGCAGCTTACACCAGGGGGCAGGTGAGCAGTTCTTC
. | 18 | TRBD1 | TRBJ2-6 | TRBV28 | CASSLSGTGVSGANVLTF | TGTGCCAGCAGTTTATCCGGGACAGGCGTTTCTGGGGCCAACGTCCTGACTTTC
. | 15 | . | TRBJ1-4 | TRBV7-9 | CASSSSGFAVEKLFF | TGTGCCAGCAGTTCAAGTGGATTTGCGGTTGAAAAACTGTTTTTT
. | 13 | . | TRBJ2-5 | TRBV19 | CASRAFGEETQYF | TGTGCCAGTAGGGCCTTCGGGGAGGAGACCCAGTACTTC
once | 13 | TRBD2 | TRBJ2-1 | TRBV5-4 | CASRLAGEDEQFF | TGTGCCAGCAGACTAGCGGGAGAAGATGAGCAGTTCTTC
. | 16 | TRBD1 | TRBJ2-3 | TRBV7-9 | CASSFELGQHEDTQYF | TGTGCCAGCAGCTTCGAACTGGGACAGCATGAAGATACGCAGTATTTT
. | 14 | TRBD2 | TRBJ2-1 | TRBV6-5 | CASRVAGAFNEQFF | TGTGCCAGCAGGGTAGCGGGGGCCTTCAATGAGCAGTTCTTC
. | 15 | TRBD2 | TRBJ2-2 | TRBV9 | CASSVGGLGAGELFF | TGTGCCAGCAGCGTAGGGGGACTAGGGGCCGGGGAGCTGTTTTTT
. | 12 | TRBD2 | TRBJ2-1 | TRBV12-3/TRBV12-4 | CASKTFSGGQFF | TGTGCCAGCAAGACCTTCAGCGGGGGGCAGTTCTTC
. | 14 | . | TRBJ2-2 | TRBV27 | CASMRRRNTGELFF | TGTGCCAGCATGAGGAGGCGGAACACCGGGGAGCTGTTTTTT
. | 14 | TRBD1 | TRBJ1-6 | TRBV27 | CASSLDRVGSPLHF | TGTGCCAGCAGTCTTGACAGGGTTGGATCACCCCTCCACTTT
. | 13 | . | TRBJ2-6 | TRBV7-9 | CASSPAGANVLTF | TGTGCCAGCAGCCCAGCTGGGGCCAACGTCCTGACTTTC
. | 13 | . | TRBJ1-6 | TRBV7-6 | CASSPGQNSPLHF | TGTGCCAGCAGCCCAGGTCAGAATTCACCCCTCCACTTT
. | 14 | . | TRBJ1-5 | TRBV7-8 | CASSFEDVKQPQHF | TGTGCCAGCAGCTTCGAGGATGTCAAGCAGCCCCAGCATTTT
few | 12 | . | TRBJ2-3 | TRBV2 | CASSVNTDTQYF | TGTGCCAGCAGTGTAAACACAGATACGCAGTATTTT
. | 14 | . | TRBJ1-2 | TRBV5-5 | CASSGDRSNYGYTF | TGTGCCAGCAGCGGCGACAGATCTAACTATGGCTACACCTTC
. | 14 | . | TRBJ2-5 | TRBV3-1/TRBV3-2 | CASSQMGLQETQYF | TGTGCCAGCAGCCAAATGGGACTCCAAGAGACCCAGTACTTC
few | 13 | . | TRBJ2-6 | TRBV28 | CASLNSGANVLTF | TGTGCCAGCCTTAACTCTGGGGCCAACGTCCTGACTTTC
. | 15 | TRBD1 | TRBJ1-5 | TRBV28 | CASRSPGQGNQPQHF | TGTGCCAGCAGGTCTCCGGGACAGGGTAATCAGCCCCAGCATTTT
once | 16 | TRBD2 | TRBJ2-3 | TRBV30 | CAWSVLAGGGTDTQYF | TGTGCCTGGAGTGTATTAGCGGGAGGGGGCACAGATACGCAGTATTTT
. | 15 | . | TRBJ2-7 | TRBV6-5 | CASSYSPGLSYEQYF | TGTGCCAGCAGTTACTCTCCCGGACTAAGCTACGAGCAGTACTTC
. | 14 | . | TRBJ1-6 | TRBV20-1 | CSASGRGYNSPLHF | TGCAGTGCTAGTGGGCGGGGCTATAATTCACCCCTCCACTTT
. | 20 | . | TRBJ2-1 | TRBV2 | CASSPRGGGTNLGSYNEQFF | TGTGCCAGCAGTCCCCGGGGTGGCGGGACGAACCTAGGCTCCTACAATGAGCAGTTCTTC
. | 15 | TRBD1 | TRBJ1-1 | TRBV27 | CATSRDRGTNTEAFF | TGTGCCACATCCCGGGACAGGGGTACGAACACTGAAGCTTTCTTT
. | 13 | . | TRBJ1-2 | TRBV14 | CASSQLIQGGYTF | TGTGCCAGCAGCCAATTAATCCAGGGAGGCTACACCTTC
. | 14 | TRBD1 | TRBJ1-1 | TRBV6-5 | CASSPRQGRAEAFF | TGTGCCAGCAGTCCTCGACAGGGTCGGGCTGAAGCTTTCTTT
. | 13 | . | TRBJ1-2 | TRBV12-5 | CASSITANYGYTF | TGTGCTAGTTCAATAACAGCTAACTATGGCTACACCTTC
. | 14 | TRBD1 | TRBJ1-4 | TRBV7-2 | CASSLGTGVEKLFF | TGTGCCAGCAGCTTAGGGACAGGGGTTGAAAAACTGTTTTTT
once | 11 | TRBD2 | TRBJ2-1 | TRBV10-3 | CAITDAGAQFF | TGTGCCATCACAGATGCGGGAGCTCAGTTCTTC
. | 15 | . | TRBJ2-7 | TRBV19 | CASSFGTDYTYEQYF | TGTGCCAGTAGTTTCGGGACGGACTACACCTACGAGCAGTACTTC
. | 19 | TRBD1 | TRBJ1-5 | TRBV27 | CASRRGTGGSGFSNQPQHF | TGTGCCAGCAGGCGCGGGACAGGGGGATCGGGTTTCAGCAATCAGCCCCAGCATTTT